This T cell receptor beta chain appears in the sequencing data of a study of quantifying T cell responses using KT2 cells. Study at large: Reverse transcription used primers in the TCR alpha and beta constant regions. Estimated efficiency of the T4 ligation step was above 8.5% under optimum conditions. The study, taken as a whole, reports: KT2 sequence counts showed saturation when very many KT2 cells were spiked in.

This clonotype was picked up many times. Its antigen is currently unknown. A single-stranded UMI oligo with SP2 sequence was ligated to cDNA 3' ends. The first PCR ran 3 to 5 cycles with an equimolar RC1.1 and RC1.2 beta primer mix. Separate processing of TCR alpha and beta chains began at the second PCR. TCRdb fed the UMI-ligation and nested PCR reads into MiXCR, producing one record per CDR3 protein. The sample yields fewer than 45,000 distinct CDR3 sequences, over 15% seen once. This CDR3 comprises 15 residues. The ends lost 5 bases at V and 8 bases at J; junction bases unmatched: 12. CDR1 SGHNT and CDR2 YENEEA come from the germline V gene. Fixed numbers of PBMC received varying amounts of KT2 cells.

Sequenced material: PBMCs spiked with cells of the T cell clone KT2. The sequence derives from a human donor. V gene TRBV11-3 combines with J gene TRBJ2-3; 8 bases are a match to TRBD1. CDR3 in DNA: TGTGCCAGCAGCCCCCGGACAGGGTTCGAGGGTACGCAGTATTTT. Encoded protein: CASSPRTGFEGTQYF.